This is a list of T cell receptor beta chains from one sample in a study of immune characterization of retroperitoneal liposarcoma. TCRdb independently ran MiXCR on the PCR reads; one entry per CDR3 protein. The table has about 7,600 distinct CDR3 sequences, roughly two fifths seen once. Specimen: tumor tissue. These receptors originate from a male donor with retroperitoneal liposarcoma. Both conserved end residues are part of each CDR3. The D gene is left open where the match is weak. Clone size appears in some rows only: once, few, many, or a class for an expanded clone.

j_call clone_size d_call v_call cdr3_aa cdr3_nt
TRBJ2-2 medium-sized - TRBV27 CASSLLFGSGTGELFF TGTGCCAGCAGTTTGCTATTCGGATCGGGCACCGGGGAGCTGTTTTTT
TRBJ2-7 medium-sized TRBD2 TRBV7-6 CASSPRTSGNNEQYF TGTGCCAGCAGCCCTCGGACTAGCGGCAACAATGAGCAGTACTTC
TRBJ2-1 - TRBD2 TRBV10-1 CASSALTSGRADEQFF TGCGCCAGCAGCGCCCTTACTAGCGGGAGGGCCGATGAGCAGTTCTTC
TRBJ1-4 - - TRBV6-8 CASHGGTNEKLFF TGTGCCAGCCACGGGGGAACTAATGAAAAACTGTTTTTT
TRBJ2-7 - - TRBV14 CASSQDSWLGDEQYF TGTGCCAGCAGCCAGGATTCGTGGCTAGGGGACGAGCAGTACTTC
TRBJ2-3 - TRBD2 TRBV6-4 CASSKGLATDTQYF TGTGCCAGCAGCAAGGGACTAGCGACAGATACGCAGTATTTT
TRBJ2-2 - - TRBV7-2 CATPGQTNTGELFF TGTGCCACCCCAGGACAGACGAACACCGGGGAGCTGTTTTTT
TRBJ2-7 medium-sized TRBD2 TRBV6-1 CASSSPGTSSYNEQYF TGTGCCAGCAGTTCTCCCGGGACTAGCTCCTACAATGAGCAGTACTTC
TRBJ2-5 - - TRBV4-3 CASSPRLQETQYF TGCGCCAGCAGTCCGAGGCTCCAAGAGACCCAGTACTTC
TRBJ2-2 - TRBD1 TRBV6-1 CASKYGQADTGELFF TGTGCCAGCAAATATGGACAGGCGGACACCGGGGAGCTGTTTTTT
TRBJ2-3 - TRBD2 TRBV6-1 CASSRGGGGGTDTQYF TGTGCCAGCTCCCGAGGCGGCGGGGGGGGGACAGATACGCAGTATTTT
TRBJ1-1 few - TRBV6-1 CASTEGAVTEAFF TGTGCCAGCACCGAAGGGGCAGTGACTGAAGCTTTCTTT
TRBJ2-1 - TRBD2 TRBV6-1 CASSAKLAGVNGQFF TGTGCCAGCAGTGCCAAATTAGCGGGAGTAAACGGGCAGTTCTTC
TRBJ1-1 - TRBD1 TRBV7-2 CASHRQGGTEAFF TGTGCCTCCCATCGACAGGGGGGTACTGAAGCTTTCTTT
TRBJ2-1 - - TRBV4-3 CASSHERTSGVTIYNEQFF TGCGCCAGCAGCCACGAAAGGACAAGCGGCGTAACCATCTACAATGAGCAGTTCTTC
TRBJ2-1 - TRBD2 TRBV6-5 CASTREGNEQFF TGTGCCAGCACTCGGGAGGGGAATGAGCAGTTCTTC
TRBJ2-5 - TRBD2 TRBV6-1 CASRPEWGGQETQYF TGTGCCAGCCGACCCGAGTGGGGGGGGCAAGAGACCCAGTACTTC
TRBJ2-5 few TRBD2 TRBV12-3/TRBV12-4 CASKGPAGENEQYF TGTGCCAGCAAGGGCCCAGCGGGAGAAAATGAGCAGTACTTC
TRBJ2-1 - TRBD2 TRBV10-2 CASSGIAGVPNNEQFF TGCGCCAGCAGTGGTATAGCGGGAGTCCCCAACAATGAGCAGTTCTTC
TRBJ2-7 medium-sized - TRBV6-1 CASRTDTYEQYF TGTGCCAGCCGGACGGACACCTACGAGCAGTACTTC
TRBJ2-1 - TRBD2 TRBV11-3 CASSLGTSSEQFF TGTGCCAGCAGCTTAGGGACTAGTTCCGAGCAGTTCTTC
TRBJ2-4 - TRBD1 TRBV6-8 CASIEVPGGKNIQYF TGTGCCAGCATCGAGGTTCCAGGGGGTAAAAACATTCAGTACTTC
TRBJ2-7 - TRBD1 TRBV27 CASGQGGPYNEQYF TGTGCCAGCGGACAGGGGGGTCCCTACAATGAGCAGTACTTC
TRBJ2-7 - TRBD1 TRBV27 CASISRQGDSYEQYF TGTGCCAGCATCTCGCGGCAGGGGGACTCCTACGAGCAGTACTTC
TRBJ2-1 few - TRBV11-2 CASRFTGTPSSYNEQFF TGTGCCAGCAGATTTACCGGGACACCGAGCTCCTACAATGAGCAGTTCTTC
TRBJ2-1 - - TRBV24-1 CATSDFRDASHRDEQFF TGTGCCACCAGTGATTTCCGAGATGCCTCCCATCGGGATGAGCAGTTCTTC
TRBJ2-3 - TRBD2 TRBV6-8 CASSYQSGTSTDTQYF TGTGCCAGCAGTTACCAGAGCGGGACGAGCACAGATACGCAGTATTTT
TRBJ2-1 - TRBD2 TRBV6-1 CASNRGTSGYNEQFF TGTGCCAGCAACCGCGGGACTAGCGGCTACAATGAGCAGTTCTTC
TRBJ2-1 - TRBD2 TRBV7-8 CASSLESGMSYNEQFF TGTGCCAGCAGCTTAGAAAGCGGGATGTCCTACAATGAGCAGTTCTTC
TRBJ2-3 - - TRBV6-1 CASSDRGLYTDTQYF TGTGCCAGCAGTGATCGGGGGCTTTACACAGATACGCAGTATTTT
TRBJ2-1 - - TRBV7-2 CASTLDYPDEQFF TGTGCCAGCACACTGGACTACCCGGATGAGCAGTTCTTC
TRBJ2-5 - - TRBV10-1 CASSELRGNQETQYF TGCGCCAGCAGTGAGCTCCGGGGCAACCAAGAGACCCAGTACTTC
TRBJ2-1 medium-sized - TRBV7-6 CASSLTRLPYNEQFF TGTGCCAGCAGCTTAACACGGCTTCCATACAATGAGCAGTTCTTC